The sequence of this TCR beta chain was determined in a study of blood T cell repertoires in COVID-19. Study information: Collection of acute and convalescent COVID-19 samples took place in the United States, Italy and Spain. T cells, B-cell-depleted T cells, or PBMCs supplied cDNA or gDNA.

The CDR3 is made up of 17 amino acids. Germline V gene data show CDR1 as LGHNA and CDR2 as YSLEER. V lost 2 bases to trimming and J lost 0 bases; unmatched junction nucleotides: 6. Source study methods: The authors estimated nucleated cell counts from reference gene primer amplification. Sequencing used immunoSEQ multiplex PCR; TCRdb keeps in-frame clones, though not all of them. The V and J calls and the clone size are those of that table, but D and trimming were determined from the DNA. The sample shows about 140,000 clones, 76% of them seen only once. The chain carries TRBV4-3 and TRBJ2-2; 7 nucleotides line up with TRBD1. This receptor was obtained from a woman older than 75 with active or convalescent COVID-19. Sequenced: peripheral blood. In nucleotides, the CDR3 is TGCGCCAGCAGCCAAAATGCCGGGACAGCGAACACCGGGGAGCTGTTTTTT. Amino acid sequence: CASSQNAGTANTGELFF.